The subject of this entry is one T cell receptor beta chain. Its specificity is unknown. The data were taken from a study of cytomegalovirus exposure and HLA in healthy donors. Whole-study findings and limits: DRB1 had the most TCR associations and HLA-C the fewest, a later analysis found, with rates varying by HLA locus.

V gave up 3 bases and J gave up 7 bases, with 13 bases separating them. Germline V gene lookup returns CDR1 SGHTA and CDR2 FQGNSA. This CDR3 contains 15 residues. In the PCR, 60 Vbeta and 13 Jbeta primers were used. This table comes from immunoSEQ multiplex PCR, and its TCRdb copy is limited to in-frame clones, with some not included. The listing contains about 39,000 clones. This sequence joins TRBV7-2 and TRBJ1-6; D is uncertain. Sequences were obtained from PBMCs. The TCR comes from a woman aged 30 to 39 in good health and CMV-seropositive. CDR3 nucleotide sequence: TGTGCCAGCAGCTTTATGGGCGTACCAAATTCACCCCTCCACTTT. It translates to CASSFMGVPNSPLHF.